Below are 16 T cell receptor beta chains sequenced from a single sample in a study of neurological immune-mediated disorders. The time point: longitudinal time-point 3. TCRdb re-derived calls from the 5' RACE reads in MiXCR, one entry per CDR3 protein. The data hold about 84,000 distinct CDR3 sequences, with 4.3% observed a single time. Sequenced sample: PBMCs. The source of these receptors is a woman aged 60-75 years with multiple sclerosis.

This clonotype came up many times. The rearrangement links TRBV7-8 to TRBJ2-7, with 9 bases aligning to TRBD1. CDR3 length: 15 residues. J was trimmed by 3 bases and V by 0 bases; bases with no gene match: 3. Germline V gene data show CDR1 as SGHVS and CDR2 as FQNEAQ. Here the CDR3 reads CASSLARQGGYEQYF. In DNA, the CDR3 is TGTGCCAGCAGCTTAGCCAGACAGGGGGGCTACGAGCAGTACTTC. Filled out from reference TRBV7-8 and TRBJ2-7, the complete variable domain reads GAGVSQSPRYKVAKRGQDVALRCDPISGHVSLFWYQQALGQGPEFLTYFQNEAQLDKSGLPSDRFFAERPEGSVSTLKIQRTQQEDSAVYLCASSLARQGGYEQYFGPGTRLTVT.

This clonotype was seen at least ten times. The chain links TRBV7-9 to TRBJ1-2, with 7 bases identical to TRBD1. The ends lost 5 bases at V and 8 bases at J; junction bases unmatched: 11. The germline gives CDR1 SEHNR, CDR2 FQNEAQ (reference sequence). This CDR3 has 14 amino acids. CDR3 sequence reads: CASSPDRVNRGYTF. The CDR3 DNA is TGTGCCAGCAGCCCAGACAGGGTGAATCGGGGCTACACCTTC.

This clonotype was picked up many times. This chain uses TRBV20-1 with TRBJ2-7, with D perhaps matching TRBD1 (5 bases). Trimming cost V 3 bases and J 6 bases, with 9 bases left between them. The CDR3 spans 11 residues. Germline CDR1 reads DFQATT; CDR2 reads SNEGSKA (reference sequence). CDR3 nucleotides: TGCAGTGCTAGGGCGGACATCGAGCAGTACTTC. Residues: CSARADIEQYF.

This clonotype was seen many times. The V call is TRBV6-1, the J call TRBJ1-4, with a tentative D call TRBD1 (5 bases). The ends were cut back, 7 bases at V and 7 bases at J, with 19 bases in the middle. The CDR3 is 15 residues long. The V gene's germline CDR1 is MNHNS and CDR2 SASEGT. CDR3 in DNA: TGTGCCAGCACCTCCCCCACAGCGGGGGGTGAAAAACTGTTTTTT. It encodes CASTSPTAGGEKLFF.

This clonotype was detected many times. The V gene is TRBV15, the J gene TRBJ1-2, with D possibly matching TRBD1 (5 bases). V shed 1 base and J shed 7 bases, with 10 bases lying between them. Germline CDR1 LNHNV, CDR2 YYDKDF (reference sequence). CDR3 length equals 13 residues. CDR3 nucleotide sequence: TGTGCCACCAGCAGAGGTGGGGACTCTGGCTACACCTTC. Its translation: CATSRGGDSGYTF.

This clonotype has ten or more counts. This sequence joins TRBV7-9 and TRBJ2-5, with no clear D. Germline CDR1 reads SEHNR; CDR2 reads FQNEAQ (reference sequence). The CDR3 runs to 13 residues. Trimming removed 0 bases at V and 6 bases at J, with 8 bases between. The CDR3 protein is CASSLAPSKTQYF. The CDR3 DNA is TGTGCCAGCAGCTTAGCGCCTAGTAAGACCCAGTACTTC.

This clonotype has a count of ten or more. This sequence joins TRBV29-1 and TRBJ2-1; TRBD2 aligns across 7 bases. Germline V gene data show CDR1 as SQVTM and CDR2 as ANQGSEA. The CDR3 is made up of 13 amino acids. Unmatched junction bases numbered 2, after V lost 4 bases and J lost 2 bases. CDR3 residues: CSVGTRAYNEQFF. The CDR3 DNA follows: TGCAGCGTTGGGACTAGAGCCTACAATGAGCAGTTCTTC.

This clonotype was detected many times. V gene TRBV5-1 combines with J gene TRBJ2-5; D is ambiguous. CDR1 and CDR2 (germline): SGHRS, YFSETQ. V lost 4 bases and J 2 bases, leaving 12 bases between the germline ends. The CDR3 runs 14 residues. The CDR3 is CASSPPTPQETQYF. DNA for the CDR3: TGCGCCAGCAGCCCCCCGACACCGCAAGAGACCCAGTACTTC. Based on the CDR3 plus reference TRBV5-1 and TRBJ2-5, the full variable domain is KAGVTQTPRYLIKTRGQQVTLSCSPISGHRSVSWYQQTPGQGLQFLFEYFSETQRNKGNFPGRFSGRQFSNSRSEMNVSTLELGDSALYLCASSPPTPQETQYFGPGTRLLVL.

This clonotype was observed many times. This chain links TRBV5-1 with TRBJ2-7; D is undetermined. The CDR3 runs 14 residues. Per germline, CDR1 SGHRS and CDR2 YFSETQ. V was cut by 1 base and J by 4 bases, with 12 bases left in between. The CDR3 region is CASSLIVQPYEQYF. CDR3 nucleotide sequence: TGCGCCAGCAGCTTGATCGTACAGCCTTACGAGCAGTACTTC.

The table lists this clonotype with many counts. The rearrangement joins TRBV20-1 to TRBJ1-2, with 8 bases fitting TRBD1. Germline V gene lookup returns CDR1 DFQATT and CDR2 SNEGSKA (reference sequence). CDR3 length equals 14 residues. V was pared by 6 bases and J by 6 bases, with 12 bases of the junction left unmatched. CDR3 sequence reads: CSARVPNRGDGYTF. The CDR3 DNA reads as TGCAGTGCGAGGGTCCCTAACAGGGGGGATGGCTACACCTTC.

There are many counts of this clonotype. The chain recombines TRBV5-1 with TRBJ2-7, with TRBD1 matching over 9 bases. Looked up from germline, CDR1 is SGHRS and CDR2 is YFSETQ. V dropped 4 bases and J dropped 3; count of bases not matched to a gene: 8. This CDR3 region has 15 residues. In nucleotides, the CDR3 is TGCGCCAGCAGCACCGGACAGGGGCAGAGCTACGAGCAGTACTTC. Amino acid sequence: CASSTGQGQSYEQYF.

Ten or more counts support this clonotype. The chain is built from TRBV5-1 and TRBJ2-7, with D possibly TRBD2 on 6 matching bases. There are 13 residues in the CDR3. Trimming took 6 bases from V and 4 from J, leaving 14 bases between them. Germline V lookup: CDR1 SGHRS, CDR2 YFSETQ. DNA of the CDR3: TGCGCCAGCACGGGAGAGATTTGGTACGAGCAGTACTTC. Its translation is CASTGEIWYEQYF.

The sample holds many counts of this clonotype. The chain links TRBV6-5 to TRBJ2-2, with TRBD2 identical over 12 bases. The trim removed 5 bases at V and 6 bases at J, leaving 10 bases unmatched. The germline CDR1 and CDR2 sequences are MNHEY and SVGAGI. This CDR3 comprises 17 residues. CDR3 nucleotide sequence: TGTGCCAGCAGTATGCACGCTAGCGGGGGGGTCGCCGGGGAGCTGTTTTTT. Its translation: CASSMHASGGVAGELFF.

The sample holds many counts of this clonotype. The chain employs TRBV2 and TRBJ1-2; D not certain. The CDR3 extends over 12 amino acids. Germline values: CDR1 SNHLY, CDR2 FYNNEI. V was cut by 7 bases and J by 8 bases, with 14 bases left in between. CDR3 nucleotide sequence: TGTGCCAGCACGGCCGGAGGTAACGGCTACACCTTC. Its translation: CASTAGGNGYTF.

This clonotype was counted at least ten times. The V and J genes are TRBV6-6 and TRBJ2-1, with TRBD2 identical over 7 bases. Germline V gene data show CDR1 as MNHNY and CDR2 as SVGAGI (reference sequence). This CDR3 contains 17 residues. V dropped 0 bases and J dropped 5; count of bases not matched to a gene: 10. CDR3 region: CASSYSPGLGGDNEQFF. The CDR3 DNA reads TGTGCCAGCAGTTACTCGCCCGGACTAGGAGGTGACAATGAGCAGTTCTTC.

This clonotype was counted ten times or more. The chain couples TRBV6-1 to TRBJ1-5, with D possibly being TRBD1 (5 bases). Germline loops: CDR1 MNHNS, CDR2 SASEGT. There are 11 residues in the CDR3. V lost 8 bases to trimming and J lost 3 bases, with 5 bases between them. The CDR3 nucleotides are TGTGCCAGCGGGGCCAATCAGCCCCAGCATTTT. This codes for CASGANQPQHF.